This is a list of T cell receptor beta chains from one sample in a study of breast tumors, draining lymph nodes, adjacent tissues. TCRdb used MiXCR to reprocess the multiplex PCR reads, holding one entry per CDR3 protein. The sample lists 120,000 to 150,000 distinct CDR3 sequences; approximately 29% were seen once. Sequencing used axillary lymph node tissue. The receptors shown here come from a female donor with breast cancer. Some clones in this sample may be carry-over from other donors' samples. CDR3s include the opening cysteine and the closing phenylalanine or tryptophan. A D gene is named only where the DNA matches it firmly. A clone size is listed for some rows: how often the clone was seen (once, few, many), or a class if it is expanded.

D	size	J	V	CDR3	DNA
TRBD2	-	TRBJ2-1	TRBV10-1	CASSAPGGEQFF	TGCGCCAGCAGTGCCCCGGGGGGTGAGCAGTTCTTC
TRBD2	many	TRBJ2-1	TRBV5-5	CASSLASGGVNEQFF	TGTGCCAGCAGCTTGGCTAGCGGGGGGGTAAACGAGCAGTTCTTC
-	-	TRBJ1-1	TRBV6-5	CASSQTQNTEAFF	TGTGCCAGCAGCCAGACCCAGAACACTGAAGCTTTCTTT
-	many	TRBJ1-4	TRBV5-6	CASSLYRLYVEKLFF	TGTGCCAGCAGCTTGTATCGGTTGTATGTTGAAAAACTGTTTTTT
TRBD2	many	TRBJ2-3	TRBV15	CATSRDPPRRGGLYTQYF	TGTGCCACCAGCAGAGATCCTCCGCGGCGGGGGGGCCTGTATACGCAGTATTTT
TRBD1	many	TRBJ2-1	TRBV7-7	CASSRTGGDYNEQFF	TGTGCTAGCAGCCGGACAGGGGGCGACTACAATGAGCAGTTCTTC
-	many	TRBJ1-3	TRBV28	CASRPEGGGNTIYF	TGTGCCAGCAGACCCGAGGGGGGTGGAAACACCATATATTTT
TRBD1	once	TRBJ2-7	TRBV7-9	CASSPTGVVQQYF	TGTGCCAGCAGCCCGACAGGGGTAGTTCAGCAGTACTTC
TRBD1	many	TRBJ1-5	TRBV7-8	CASSLIKQGARGQPQHF	TGTGCCAGCAGCTTAATCAAACAGGGGGCGCGGGGTCAGCCCCAGCATTTT
-	many	TRBJ2-7	TRBV2	CASRSPSYEQYF	TGTGCCAGCAGGTCCCCCTCCTACGAGCAGTACTTC
-	many	TRBJ1-2	TRBV6-5	CASSVSAPQGNYGYTF	TGTGCCAGCAGTGTTTCCGCTCCACAGGGTAACTATGGCTACACCTTC
TRBD2	many	TRBJ2-1	TRBV11-2	CASSQSGIEQFF	TGTGCCAGCAGCCAAAGCGGGATCGAGCAGTTCTTC
-	many	TRBJ1-5	TRBV24-1	CATSDPTSNQPQHF	TGTGCCACCAGTGATCCGACGAGCAATCAGCCCCAGCATTTT
TRBD1	-	TRBJ2-1	TRBV19	CASSTLTGGHNNYNEQFF	TGTGCCAGTAGTACCCTGACAGGGGGCCATAACAATTACAATGAGCAGTTCTTC
TRBD1	many	TRBJ1-2	TRBV25-1	CASRGQGFGYTF	TGTGCCAGCAGGGGACAGGGGTTTGGCTACACCTTC
-	many	TRBJ1-2	TRBV7-2	CASSLGLDGYFGYTF	TGTGCCAGCAGCTTGGGCTTGGACGGGTATTTCGGCTACACCTTC
-	-	TRBJ1-1	TRBV5-6	CASSLWVAAEAFF	TGTGCCAGCAGCTTGTGGGTGGCGGCTGAAGCTTTCTTT
-	few	TRBJ1-1	TRBV20-1	CSASKASLTEAFF	TGCAGTGCTAGTAAGGCCAGTCTAACTGAAGCTTTCTTT
TRBD1	many	TRBJ2-3	TRBV6-5	CATRGPGDRDADTQYF	TGTGCCACCAGGGGACCCGGGGACAGGGACGCAGATACGCAGTATTTT
-	many	TRBJ2-5	TRBV20-1	CSAGGTGTPGTQYF	TGCAGTGCTGGCGGAACAGGGACCCCAGGGACCCAGTACTTC
-	many	TRBJ1-2	TRBV6-2/TRBV6-3	CASSSSLHGYTF	TGTGCCAGCAGTTCTTCCCTGCATGGCTACACCTTC
-	many	TRBJ1-3	TRBV20-1	CSVGGYAGNTIYF	TGCAGTGTTGGGGGCTATGCAGGAAACACCATATATTTT
TRBD1	many	TRBJ2-5	TRBV3-1	CASSSRGQGAGETQYF	TGTGCCAGCAGCTCCCGTGGACAGGGGGCGGGGGAGACCCAGTACTTC
-	many	TRBJ1-3	TRBV4-1	CASSPVKRSGNTIYF	TGCGCCAGCAGCCCCGTCAAGCGGTCTGGAAACACCATATATTTT
-	many	TRBJ2-6	TRBV9	CASSPQGWGGANVLTF	TGTGCCAGCAGCCCCCAGGGTTGGGGAGGGGCCAACGTCCTGACTTTC